What follows are 9 T cell receptor beta chains derived from one specimen sequenced in a study of beta chain features in type 1 diabetes. Expressed TCRB transcripts were sequenced because the isolated RNA had all been reverse transcribed beforehand. Produced via immunoSEQ multiplex PCR; TCRdb's table is partial and in-frame only. The table includes fewer than 200,000 clones, less than 9.5% detected once. What was sequenced was central memory CD4+ T cells from blood. These TCRs come from a man in his late teens or twenties in good health.

This clone showed up just a few times. The gene calls are TRBV4-2 and TRBJ1-4; possible D gene TRBD1, 5 bases. The CDR3 covers 14 residues. Germline V CDR1 and CDR2: LGHNA, YNFKEQ. V lost 1 base to trimming and J lost 10 bases, with 13 bases between them. This chain's CDR3 is CASSQVMTVAKLFF. The CDR3, as DNA: TGTGCCAGCAGCCAAGTTATGACAGTTGCAAAACTGTTTTTT.

This clone was detected only a few times. The chain recombines TRBV19 with TRBJ2-2, with 7 bases aligning to TRBD1. Trimming at V came to 6 bases and at J to 3 bases, leaving 4 bases not matched to a gene. The CDR3 has 14 residues. Germline assignment: CDR1 LNHDA and CDR2 SQIVND (reference sequence). The CDR3 sequence is CASRVDRDTGELFF. The CDR3 region has the DNA TGTGCCAGTAGGGTTGACAGGGACACCGGGGAGCTGTTTTTT.

This clone has only a few counts. The chain recombines TRBV29-1 with TRBJ2-5; TRBD2 agrees at 9 bases. Germline CDR1 and CDR2: SQVTM and ANQGSEA. The CDR3 contains 16 residues. V dropped 6 bases and J dropped 6; count of bases not matched to a gene: 17. CDR3 in amino acids: CSVPPGGAGGRKTQYF. Here the CDR3 DNA reads TGCAGCGTGCCCCCGGGGGGCGCGGGAGGGAGGAAGACCCAGTACTTC. The full variable domain, with the rest looked up from reference TRBV29-1 and TRBJ2-5, is SAVISQKPSRDICQRGTSLTIQCQVDSQVTMMFWYRQQPGQSLTLIATANQGSEATYESGFVIDKFPISRPNLTFSTLTVSNMSPEDSSIYLCSVPPGGAGGRKTQYFGPGTRLLVL.

This chain links TRBV6-5 with TRBJ2-5; weak D call: TRBD1 (6 bases). The end of the DNA aligns better with TRBJ2-7, so the J call may be wrong. In germline, CDR1 is MNHEY, CDR2 SVGAGI. The CDR3 totals 14 residues. CDR3 DNA sequence: TGTGCCAGCACCACTTACAGGGACGCCCACGAGCAGTACTTC. Its protein is CASTTYRDAHEQYF.

This clone was observed a few times. The J gene is TRBJ2-5, the V gene TRBV5-1; 8 bases line up with TRBD2. The germline gives CDR1 SGHRS, CDR2 YFSETQ. Trimming took 3 bases from V and 4 from J; bases not matched to a gene: 8. The CDR3 runs to 15 residues. The CDR3 coding sequence is TGCGCCAGCAGCTCTTCGGGGGGGCGGGGAGAGACCCAGTACTTC. Amino acids: CASSSSGGRGETQYF.

The chain has TRBV28 and TRBJ1-5; D is possibly TRBD1 (6 bases). V was pared by 7 bases and J by 5 bases, with 12 bases between. This CDR3 contains 13 residues. Germline values: CDR1 MDHEN, CDR2 SYDVKM. The CDR3: CASIRQADQPQHF. The CDR3 DNA sequence: TGTGCCAGCATTAGACAGGCGGATCAGCCCCAGCATTTT.

In its sample, this clone was seen a few times. The rearrangement joins TRBV5-4 to TRBJ2-1; TRBD2 matches 14 bases. The length of the CDR3 is 16 residues. V shed 4 bases, J shed 10 bases, and the junction held 10 bases outside the gene matches. CDR1 is SGHNT and CDR2 is YYREEE in the germline V gene (reference sequence). As DNA, the CDR3 is TGTGCCAGCAGCAAGACTAGCGGGAGGGCCGGGGGAGAGCAGTTCTTC. This encodes CASSKTSGRAGGEQFF.

This clone was observed at least ten times. J is TRBJ2-3 and V is TRBV6-6; D gene unclear. CDR1 is MNHNY, CDR2 SVGAGI, per germline (reference sequence). V was shortened by 2 bases and J by 6 bases, with 3 bases between the two germline ends. This CDR3 is 11 amino acids long. The CDR3 DNA follows: TGTGCCAGCAGTTACGGCGATACGCAGTATTTT. Translating gives CASSYGDTQYF.

The chain employs TRBV7-2 and TRBJ2-1; no definite D call. This CDR3 spans 16 amino acids. Germline values: CDR1 SGHTA, CDR2 FQGNSA. The ends were cut back, 1 base at V and 4 bases at J, with 14 bases in the middle. CDR3 region: CASSLVGSRGYNEQFF. The DNA of the CDR3 is TGTGCCAGCAGCTTAGTTGGGTCTCGCGGATACAATGAGCAGTTCTTC.